The clone carrying this T cell receptor (beta chain) was observed a single time. Clones were read by immunoSEQ multiplex PCR, and TCRdb kept only the in-frame ones, dropping some. This table has 470,000 or so clones, 70% to 80% appearing once. The sample originates from a study of shared clonotypes between healthy human individuals. CDR3 size: 15 residues. Trimming shortened V by 2 bases and J by 3 bases, and 16 bases separated the two germline ends. CDR1 GTSNPN and CDR2 SVGIG come from the germline V gene (reference sequence). V is TRBV30 and J is TRBJ1-1, with D uncertain. The sequence derives from a woman in her thirties or forties in good health. Some clones in this sample may be carry-over from other donors' samples. Sequenced material: PBMCs. The DNA of the CDR3 is TGTGCCTGGAGTCCCACGGTGGGGTTCGACACTGAAGCTTTCTTT. It is translated as CAWSPTVGFDTEAFF.